This T cell receptor beta chain derives from a study of blood T cell repertoires in COVID-19. Turning to the study itself: Samples taken during acute and convalescent COVID-19 were collected in the United States, Italy and Spain.

Researchers sorted participants into cohorts using their self-reported clinical history. The V gene end was trimmed by 7 bases and the J gene end by 2 bases; junction bases not matched to a gene: 14. The length of the CDR3 is 17 residues. Per the germline V gene, CDR1 is LNHDA and CDR2 is SQIVND (reference sequence). In the study's own analysis: Amplification from reference gene primers served as the basis for estimated nucleated cell counts. Sequencing was performed with immunoSEQ multiplex PCR; in TCRdb, only in-frame clones are kept and a portion is missing. V, J and clone size derive from that table, while D and trimming were established from the DNA sequence. Of around 470,000 clones listed, 90% are singletons.

This chain uses TRBV19 with TRBJ1-3; 7 nucleotides match TRBD1. The receptor was derived from a man younger than 35 who had recovered from COVID-19. Source material: PBMCs or T cells enriched from blood (not recorded which). The CDR3 DNA reads as TGTGCCAGTACCCCCTCCCGGGACAGAAGCCCTGGAAACACCATATATTTT. This codes for CASTPSRDRSPGNTIYF.